The clone carrying this T cell receptor (beta chain) has a single count. The antigen remains unidentified. These data originate in a study of T cells after posttransplantation cyclophosphamide. Busulfan-fludarabine conditioning, marrow transplant, and cyclophosphamide on days +3 and +4 were administered. Sequencing was performed with immunoSEQ multiplex PCR; in TCRdb, only in-frame clones are kept and a portion is missing. The sample records some 34,000 clones, around 80% being singletons. The CDR3 spans 17 residues. The V and J ends lost 1 base and 0 bases respectively, with 13 bases between them. The V gene's germline CDR1 is SEHNR and CDR2 FQNEAQ (reference sequence). General study findings and limits: Donor-recipient repertoire similarity was low at 1-2 months, rising over year one. TRB clonality was highly associated with recipient CMV seropositivity and reactivation. TRB overlap between skin or GI tissue T cells and blood was limited.

The material sequenced was CD4+ T cells sorted from blood, taken roughly 2,000 days after a stem cell transplant with posttransplant cyclophosphamide. The receptor's source is a female patient in her thirties or forties who received an allogeneic stem cell transplant from a related donor, was CMV-positive, and had no GVHD. Some T cells may be supplied by the graft donor. This chain connects TRBV7-9 to TRBJ2-4; D unclear. The CDR3 loop is CASSLVRSPVAKNIQYF. DNA for the CDR3: TGTGCCAGCAGCTTAGTGAGGTCTCCCGTAGCCAAAAACATTCAGTACTTC.